What follows are 12 T cell receptor beta chains derived from one specimen sequenced in a study of cytomegalovirus exposure and HLA in healthy donors. PCR was performed using 60 Vbeta and 13 Jbeta primers. Sequencing used immunoSEQ multiplex PCR; TCRdb keeps in-frame clones, though not all of them. The sample shows roughly 81,000 clones, 70% to 85% of them seen only once. The sample taken for sequencing was PBMCs. These receptors were obtained from a man younger than 40 in good health and CMV-seronegative.

V is TRBV30 and J is TRBJ2-3; no clear D. The germline gives CDR1 GTSNPN, CDR2 SVGIG (reference sequence). The CDR3 runs 15 residues. The ends were cut back, 0 bases at V and 6 bases at J, with 16 bases in the middle. The CDR3 DNA is TGTGCCTGGAGTGTGAGGTTTCTGAGGATGGATACGCAGTATTTT. It specifies CAWSVRFLRMDTQYF.

The J gene is TRBJ2-7, the V gene TRBV13; tentatively, D is TRBD1 (5 bases). Between the trimmed V and J ends, which lost 2 bases and 4 bases, there was a span of 18 bases. The CDR3 runs to 16 residues. From germline, CDR1 is PRHDT and CDR2 FYEKMQ (reference sequence). CDR3 residues: CASSLSPQGFGYEQYF. CDR3 nucleotide sequence: TGTGCCAGCAGCTTATCACCGCAGGGTTTCGGTTACGAGCAGTACTTC. Using reference TRBV13 and TRBJ2-7 for the parts outside the CDR3, the full variable domain is AAGVIQSPRHLIKEKRETATLKCYPIPRHDTVYWYQQGPGQDPQFLISFYEKMQSDKGSIPDRFSAQQFSDYHSELNMSSLELGDSALYFCASSLSPQGFGYEQYFGPGTRLTVT.

This chain joins TRBV5-4 and TRBJ1-2; 8 nucleotides align to TRBD1. J gave up 6 bases and V 5 bases, and 15 bases lay outside the gene matches. The CDR3 runs 16 residues. Germline lookup yields CDR1 SGHNT and CDR2 YYREEE (reference sequence). This CDR3 reads CASSSGQGLKADGYTF. The DNA of the CDR3 is TGTGCCAGCAGTTCTGGACAGGGCTTGAAAGCTGATGGCTACACCTTC.

As DNA, the CDR3 is TGTGCCAGCAGTTTGGGAGGGGAGTTCTACACCTTC. This sequence encodes CASSLGGEFYTF. This chain joins TRBV28 and TRBJ1-2, with D perhaps TRBD1 (5 bases). CDR3 length equals 12 residues. Germline CDR1 and CDR2: MDHEN and SYDVKM. V shed 3 bases and J shed 10 bases, with 12 bases lying between them.

The CDR3 here is CASSLQGASYGYTF. The CDR3 DNA reads as TGTGCCAGCAGCTTACAGGGGGCTAGCTATGGCTACACCTTC. This chain links TRBV5-6 with TRBJ1-2, with 9 bases matching TRBD1. V trimming: 2 bases; J trimming: 4 bases; junction bases outside the gene matches: 3. Germline V lookup: CDR1 SGHDT, CDR2 YYEEEE. This CDR3 is built from 14 residues.

Concerning this clone: Germline is not matched at one junction end, which may reflect a read error. The chain has TRBV6-5 and TRBJ1-2, with TRBD1 as a possible D gene (5 bases). CDR3 length: 12 residues. Per the germline V gene, CDR1 is MNHEY and CDR2 is SVGAGI. CDR3 residues: CASSYRGGGYPF. The CDR3 region has the DNA TGTGCCAGCAGTTACCGGGGGGGTGGCTACCCCTTC.

At least ten counts were recorded for this clone. CDR3 residues: CASSPPPGQGRNEQFF. CDR3 DNA sequence: TGTGCCAGCAGCCCACCCCCGGGACAGGGACGCAATGAGCAGTTCTTC. The chain couples TRBV13 to TRBJ2-1, with TRBD1 identical over 9 bases. Trimming cost V 5 bases and J 6 bases; bases outside gene matches: 11. The CDR3 has 16 amino acids. Germline-derived CDR1 and CDR2 are PRHDT and FYEKMQ (reference sequence).

Only a few counts were recorded for this clone. V usage is TRBV5-1 and J usage is TRBJ2-7; D remains unclear. The CDR3 runs to 13 residues. Trimming removed 0 bases from V and 2 bases from J, with 6 bases in between. Per the germline V gene, CDR1 is SGHRS and CDR2 is YFSETQ. The CDR3 region has the DNA TGCGCCAGCAGCTTGGGGGCAGCCTACGAGCAGTACTTC. As protein: CASSLGAAYEQYF.

This chain joins TRBV28 and TRBJ1-1, with a weak D call TRBD1 (6 bases). The ends were cut back, 2 bases at V and 0 bases at J, with 16 bases in the middle. Germline loops: CDR1 MDHEN, CDR2 SYDVKM. The CDR3 length is 17 residues. The CDR3 nucleotides are TGTGCCAGCAGTTTAAGGGGGTTGGAATACATGAACACTGAAGCTTTCTTT. Translating gives CASSLRGLEYMNTEAFF.

The V call is TRBV4-1, the J call TRBJ2-7, with 11 bases matching TRBD2. The V gene's germline CDR1 is MGHRA and CDR2 YSYEKL. V shed 4 bases and J 2 bases; nucleotides not matched to a gene: 7. The CDR3 runs to 16 residues. The CDR3, as DNA: TGCGCCAGCAGCCCATGGATACTAGCGGGAGCCTACGAGCAGTACTTC. Translation gives CASSPWILAGAYEQYF.

The chain combines TRBV7-2 with TRBJ2-4; the match to TRBD1 covers 9 bases. The junction had 11 bases not matched to a gene; V was cut back by 2 bases and J by 0 bases. Germline assignment: CDR1 SGHTA and CDR2 FQGNSA. The CDR3 loop spans 19 amino acids. The CDR3, as DNA: TGTGCCAGCAGCTTAAGGGCCGGACAGGGGCCACTAGCCAAAAACATTCAGTACTTC. It specifies CASSLRAGQGPLAKNIQYF. Based on the CDR3 plus reference TRBV7-2 and TRBJ2-4, the full variable domain is GAGVSQSPSNKVTEKGKDVELRCDPISGHTALYWYRQSLGQGLEFLIYFQGNSAPDKSGLPSDRFSAERTGGSVSTLTIQRTQQEDSAVYLCASSLRAGQGPLAKNIQYFGAGTRLSVL.

This chain connects TRBV30 to TRBJ2-2, with TRBD1 identical over 7 bases. V trimming: 5 bases; J trimming: 7 bases; junction bases outside the gene matches: 7. Germline V CDR1 and CDR2: GTSNPN, SVGIG (reference sequence). The CDR3 spans 13 residues. The CDR3 DNA is TGTGCCTGGGGGGGACAGCTCTACGGGGAGCTGTTTTTT. This codes for CAWGGQLYGELFF. The variable domain in full, with the rest retrieved from reference TRBV30 and TRBJ2-2, is SQTIHQWPATLVQPVGSPLSLECTVEGTSNPNLYWYRQAAGRGLQLLFYSVGIGQISSEVPQNLSASRPQDRQFILSSKKLLLSDSGFYLCAWGGQLYGELFFGEGSRLTVL.